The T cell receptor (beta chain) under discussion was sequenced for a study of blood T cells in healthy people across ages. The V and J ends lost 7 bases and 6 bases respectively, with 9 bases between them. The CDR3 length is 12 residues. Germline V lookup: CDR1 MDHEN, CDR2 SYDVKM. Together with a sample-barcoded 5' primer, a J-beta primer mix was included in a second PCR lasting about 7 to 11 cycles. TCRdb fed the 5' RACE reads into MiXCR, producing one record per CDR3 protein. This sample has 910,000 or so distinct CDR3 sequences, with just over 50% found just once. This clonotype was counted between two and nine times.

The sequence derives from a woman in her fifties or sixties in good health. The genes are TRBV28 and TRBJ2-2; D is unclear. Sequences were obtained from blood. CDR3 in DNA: TGTGCCAGCACCGCAAGCCCCGGGGAGCTGTTTTTT. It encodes CASTASPGELFF.